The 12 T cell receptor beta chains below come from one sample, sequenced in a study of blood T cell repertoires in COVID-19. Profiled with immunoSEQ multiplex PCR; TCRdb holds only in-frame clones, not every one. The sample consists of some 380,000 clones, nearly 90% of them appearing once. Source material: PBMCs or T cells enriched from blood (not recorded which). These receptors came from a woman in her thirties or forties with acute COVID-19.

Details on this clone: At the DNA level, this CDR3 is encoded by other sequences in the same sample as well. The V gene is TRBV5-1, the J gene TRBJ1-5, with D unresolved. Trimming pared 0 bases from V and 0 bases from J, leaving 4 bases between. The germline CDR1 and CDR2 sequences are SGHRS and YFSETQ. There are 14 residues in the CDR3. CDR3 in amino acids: CASSLGHSNQPQHF. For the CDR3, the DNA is TGCGCCAGCAGCTTGGGACATAGCAATCAGCCCCAGCATTTT.

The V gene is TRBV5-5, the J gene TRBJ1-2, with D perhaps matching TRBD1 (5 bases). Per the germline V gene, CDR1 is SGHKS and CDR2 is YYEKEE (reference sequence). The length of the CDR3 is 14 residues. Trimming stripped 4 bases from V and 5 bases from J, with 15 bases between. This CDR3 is CASSLTTVTYGYTF. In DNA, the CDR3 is TGTGCCAGCAGCCTAACGACAGTCACTTATGGCTACACCTTC.

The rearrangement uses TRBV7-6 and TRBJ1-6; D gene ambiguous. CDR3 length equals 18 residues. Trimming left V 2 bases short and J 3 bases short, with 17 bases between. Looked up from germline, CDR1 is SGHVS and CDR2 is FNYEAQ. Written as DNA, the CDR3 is TGTGCCAGCAGCTTATCCCCAGTTAGGAGGGACTATAATTCACCCCTCCACTTT. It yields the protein CASSLSPVRRDYNSPLHF. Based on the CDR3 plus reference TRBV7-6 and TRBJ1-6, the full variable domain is GAGVSQSPRYKVTKRGQDVALRCDPISGHVSLYWYRQALGQGPEFLTYFNYEAQQDKSGLPNDRFSAERPEGSISTLTIQRTEQRDSAMYRCASSLSPVRRDYNSPLHFGNGTRLTVT.

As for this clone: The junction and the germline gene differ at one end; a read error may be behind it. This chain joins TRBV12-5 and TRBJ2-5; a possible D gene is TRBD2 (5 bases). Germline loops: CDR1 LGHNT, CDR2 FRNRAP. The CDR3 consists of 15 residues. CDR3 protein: CASGLVPSGQETQYF. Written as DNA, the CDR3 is TGTGCTAGTGGCTTGGTTCCGAGCGGACAAGAGACCCAGTACTTC.

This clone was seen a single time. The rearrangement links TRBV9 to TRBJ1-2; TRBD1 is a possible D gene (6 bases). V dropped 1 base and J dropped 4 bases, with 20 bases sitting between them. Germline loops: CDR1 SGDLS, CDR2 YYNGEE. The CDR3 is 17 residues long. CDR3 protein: CASSVNREGSRFYGYTF. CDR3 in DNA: TGTGCCAGCAGCGTAAACAGGGAGGGTTCGCGGTTCTATGGCTACACCTTC.

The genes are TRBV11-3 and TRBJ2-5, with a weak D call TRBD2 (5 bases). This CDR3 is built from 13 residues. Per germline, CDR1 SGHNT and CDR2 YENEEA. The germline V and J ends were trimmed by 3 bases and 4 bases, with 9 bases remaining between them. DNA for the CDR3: TGTGCCAGCAGCTTGAACAGCGGAGAGACCCAGTACTTC. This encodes CASSLNSGETQYF.

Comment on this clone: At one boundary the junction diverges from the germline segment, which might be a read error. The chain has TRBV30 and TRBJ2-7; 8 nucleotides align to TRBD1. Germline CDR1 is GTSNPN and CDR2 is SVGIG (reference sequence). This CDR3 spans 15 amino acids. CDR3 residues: CASSRRGRGSYEQYF. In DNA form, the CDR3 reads TGTGCCTCGAGTCGCAGGGGGCGCGGGTCCTACGAGCAGTACTTC.

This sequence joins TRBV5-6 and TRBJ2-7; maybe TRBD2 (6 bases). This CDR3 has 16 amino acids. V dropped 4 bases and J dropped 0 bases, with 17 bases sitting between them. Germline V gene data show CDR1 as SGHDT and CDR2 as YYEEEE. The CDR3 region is CASSGRPSPSSYEQYF. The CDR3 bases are TGTGCCAGCAGCGGGAGGCCCAGCCCTAGCTCCTACGAGCAGTACTTC. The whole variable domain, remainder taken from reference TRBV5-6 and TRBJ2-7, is DAGVTQSPTHLIKTRGQQVTLRCSPKSGHDTVSWYQQALGQGPQFIFQYYEEEERQRGNFPDRFSGHQFPNYSSELNVNALLLGDSALYLCASSGRPSPSSYEQYFGPGTRLTVT.

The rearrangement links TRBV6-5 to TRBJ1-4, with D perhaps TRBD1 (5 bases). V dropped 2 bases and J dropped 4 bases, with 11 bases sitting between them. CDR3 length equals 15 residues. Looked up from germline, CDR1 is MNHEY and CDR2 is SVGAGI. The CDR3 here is CASSYGQGLNEKLFF. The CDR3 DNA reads TGTGCCAGCAGTTACGGGCAGGGTCTTAATGAAAAACTGTTTTTT.

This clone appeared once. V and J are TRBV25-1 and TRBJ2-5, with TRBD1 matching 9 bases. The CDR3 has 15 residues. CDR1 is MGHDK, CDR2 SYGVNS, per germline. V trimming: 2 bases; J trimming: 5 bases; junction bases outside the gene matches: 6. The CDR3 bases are TGTGCCAGCAGTGAACAGACAGGGGGGCCTGAGACCCAGTACTTC. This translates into CASSEQTGGPETQYF.

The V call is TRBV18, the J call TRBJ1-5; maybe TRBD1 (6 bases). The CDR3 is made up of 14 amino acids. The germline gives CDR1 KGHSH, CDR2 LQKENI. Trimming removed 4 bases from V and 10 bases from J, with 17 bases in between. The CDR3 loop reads CASSLRDIQAPQHF. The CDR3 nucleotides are TGTGCCAGCTCACTCCGGGACATACAAGCACCCCAGCATTTT.

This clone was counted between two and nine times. The CDR3 DNA reads TGTGCCAGCAGCCCCGTCGGGTTTAGATATGGCTACACCTTC. As protein: CASSPVGFRYGYTF. V usage is TRBV7-9 and J usage is TRBJ1-2; D gene ambiguous. Germline loops: CDR1 SEHNR, CDR2 FQNEAQ (reference sequence). This CDR3 comprises 14 residues. V was trimmed by 5 bases and J by 5 bases, leaving 15 bases between them. Filled out from reference TRBV7-9 and TRBJ1-2, the complete variable domain reads DTGVSQNPRHKITKRGQNVTFRCDPISEHNRLYWYRQTLGQGPEFLTYFQNEAQLEKSRLLSDRFSAERPKGSFSTLEIQRTEQGDSAMYLCASSPVGFRYGYTFGSGTRLTVV.